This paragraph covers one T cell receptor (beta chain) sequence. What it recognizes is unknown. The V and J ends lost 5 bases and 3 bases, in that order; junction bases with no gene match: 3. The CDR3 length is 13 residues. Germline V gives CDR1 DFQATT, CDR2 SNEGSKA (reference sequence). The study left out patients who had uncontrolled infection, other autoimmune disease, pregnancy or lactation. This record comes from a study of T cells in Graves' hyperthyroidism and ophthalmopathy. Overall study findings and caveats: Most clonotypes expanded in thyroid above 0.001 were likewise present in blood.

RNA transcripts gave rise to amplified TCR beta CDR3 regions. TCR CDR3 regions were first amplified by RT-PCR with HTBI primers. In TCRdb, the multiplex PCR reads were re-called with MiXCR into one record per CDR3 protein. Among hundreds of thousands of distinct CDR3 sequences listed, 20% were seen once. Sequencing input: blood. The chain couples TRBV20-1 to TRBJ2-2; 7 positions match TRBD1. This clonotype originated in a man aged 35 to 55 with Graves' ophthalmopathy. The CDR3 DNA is TGCAGTGCTTCCGGGACAGACACCGGGGAGCTGTTTTTT. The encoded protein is CSASGTDTGELFF.